This is a list of T cell receptor beta chains from one sample in a study of shared clonotypes between healthy human individuals. The protocol was immunoSEQ multiplex PCR, while the TCRdb copy is restricted to in-frame clones and leaves out a portion. The data show millions of clones, over 85% seen once. Specimen: naive CD4+ T cells sorted from blood. The source of these receptors is a man aged 18 to 30 in good health. CDR3s include the opening cysteine and the closing phenylalanine or tryptophan. Fields, in order: J gene, V gene, CDR3 protein.

j_call: TRBJ2-7; v_call: TRBV7-2; cdr3_aa: CASSLARTGGSEQYF
j_call: TRBJ2-5; v_call: TRBV7-9; cdr3_aa: CASSTGTSGREETQYF
j_call: TRBJ1-1; v_call: TRBV6-4; cdr3_aa: CASKRDRENTEAFF
j_call: TRBJ1-6; v_call: TRBV6-6; cdr3_aa: CASSPPGQRGFMALHF
j_call: TRBJ2-3; v_call: TRBV11-2; cdr3_aa: CASSVLAGGLTDTQYF
j_call: TRBJ1-3; v_call: TRBV7-9; cdr3_aa: CASSFPLGVSGNTIYF
j_call: TRBJ2-7; v_call: TRBV28; cdr3_aa: CASSWGIYEQYF
j_call: TRBJ2-7; v_call: TRBV30; cdr3_aa: CAWSPNTGEQYF
j_call: TRBJ1-4; v_call: TRBV18; cdr3_aa: CASSQDIATNEKLFF
j_call: TRBJ1-1; v_call: TRBV6-1; cdr3_aa: CASRGRQNTEAFF
j_call: TRBJ2-3; v_call: TRBV29-1; cdr3_aa: CSVVVLFTDTQYF
j_call: TRBJ2-5; v_call: TRBV5-4; cdr3_aa: CTSSPGTGAPIQETQYF
j_call: TRBJ2-3; v_call: TRBV10-3; cdr3_aa: CAISLTETSTDTQYF
j_call: TRBJ1-5; v_call: TRBV18; cdr3_aa: CASSPSQNQPQHF
j_call: TRBJ1-1; v_call: TRBV5-3; cdr3_aa: CARSHEGPWGAFF
j_call: TRBJ1-3; v_call: TRBV28; cdr3_aa: CASWTGSDTIYF
j_call: TRBJ2-5; v_call: TRBV19; cdr3_aa: CASSIDNWGETQYF
j_call: TRBJ2-7; v_call: TRBV25-1; cdr3_aa: CASSLRWNEQYF
j_call: TRBJ1-4; v_call: TRBV2; cdr3_aa: CASSQGDEKLFF
j_call: TRBJ2-3; v_call: TRBV9; cdr3_aa: CASSVGGRGTDTQYF
j_call: TRBJ2-5; v_call: TRBV7-2; cdr3_aa: CASSLATGAQETQYF
j_call: TRBJ1-3; v_call: TRBV7-9; cdr3_aa: CASSLTGSGNTIYF
j_call: TRBJ2-3; v_call: TRBV5-6; cdr3_aa: CASSLVVAVTDTQYF
j_call: TRBJ2-2; v_call: TRBV6-5; cdr3_aa: CASATGGAGTGELFF
j_call: TRBJ2-7; v_call: TRBV5-1; cdr3_aa: CASSTSGQIYEQYF
j_call: TRBJ2-2; v_call: TRBV25-1; cdr3_aa: CASTPGAAGELFF
j_call: TRBJ2-2; v_call: TRBV6-5; cdr3_aa: CASSYGIGNTGELFF
j_call: TRBJ2-7; v_call: TRBV6-5; cdr3_aa: CASRRDGQYEQYF
j_call: TRBJ2-7; v_call: TRBV28; cdr3_aa: CASSSPGTGGGEQYF
j_call: TRBJ1-2; v_call: TRBV4-3; cdr3_aa: CASSQVGPGYNYGYTF
j_call: TRBJ2-3; v_call: TRBV15; cdr3_aa: CATSRDDGVADTQYF
j_call: TRBJ2-7; v_call: TRBV5-1; cdr3_aa: CASSLAPPRAASSYEQYF
j_call: TRBJ2-1; v_call: TRBV30; cdr3_aa: CAWSVLSEQFF
j_call: TRBJ1-5; v_call: TRBV19; cdr3_aa: CASSDIRSQHF
j_call: TRBJ2-3; v_call: TRBV6-6; cdr3_aa: CASSLARGGRADTQYF
j_call: TRBJ2-2; v_call: TRBV29-1; cdr3_aa: CSVDKVGNTGELFF
j_call: TRBJ2-2; v_call: TRBV19; cdr3_aa: CASTTDRVENTGELFF
j_call: TRBJ2-5; v_call: TRBV5-1; cdr3_aa: CASSFDSSTTQETQYF
j_call: TRBJ1-1; v_call: TRBV19; cdr3_aa: CASHRSPGLNTEAFF
j_call: TRBJ2-7; v_call: TRBV28; cdr3_aa: CASSLRGPSYEQYF
j_call: TRBJ2-5; v_call: TRBV28; cdr3_aa: CASSLGLGLARGETQYF
j_call: TRBJ1-1; v_call: TRBV5-1; cdr3_aa: CASSMGRANTEAFF
j_call: TRBJ1-4; v_call: TRBV7-8; cdr3_aa: CASSLTGLNEKLFF
j_call: TRBJ2-1; v_call: TRBV9; cdr3_aa: CARTKGRQTDNEQFF
j_call: TRBJ1-1; v_call: TRBV14; cdr3_aa: CASSRQVNTEAFF
j_call: TRBJ2-1; v_call: TRBV5-1; cdr3_aa: CASSLLAETYNEQFF